Below, 18 T cell receptor beta chains from the same sample are listed, as sequenced in a study of PD-1 blockade in classical Hodgkin lymphoma (TCRdb year 2020). In the paper's terms, the time point label means: cycle 1 day 1 (C1D1), immediately before nivolumab initiation. Relapse after autologous stem cell transplantation had occurred in all trial patients, and cohorts A, B and C were distinguished by prior brentuximab vedotin exposure. The library came from the immunoSEQ multiplex PCR assay. TCRdb holds this immuneACCESS table with in-frame rearrangements only. Some clones are missing; in checked studies, unresolved V genes explain under half, and the rest has no known cause. Present in this sample are more than 50,000 clones, around 89% of which were seen just once. The ten largest clones represent 15% of the sample. The sample here was peripheral blood mononuclear cells (PBMCs), taken at baseline. The receptors here all came from a human donor with classical Hodgkin lymphoma.

This chain uses TRBV5-1 with TRBJ2-3; TRBD2 agrees at 9 bases. The CDR3 runs to 14 residues. Germline trimming cut 7 bases from V and 4 bases from J; bases unmatched to any gene: 7. CDR1 is SGHRS, CDR2 YFSETQ, per germline. DNA for the CDR3: TGCGCCAGCGGTGGCGGGGGGGCGGCAGATACGCAGTATTTT. It specifies CASGGGGAADTQYF.

The V gene is TRBV5-1, the J gene TRBJ1-5, with 7 bases aligning to TRBD1. The CDR3 is 15 amino acids. Germline V gives CDR1 SGHRS, CDR2 YFSETQ. V dropped 4 bases and J dropped 2; count of bases not matched to a gene: 6. In nucleotides, the CDR3 is TGCGCCAGCAGCCCCCTCACAGGGGGCAATCAGCCCCAGCATTTT. It specifies CASSPLTGGNQPQHF.

The chain joins TRBV27 to TRBJ2-2; 15 nucleotides align to TRBD2. The CDR3 totals 17 residues. Germline CDR1 is MNHEY and CDR2 is SMNVEV (reference sequence). Trimming removed 5 bases from V and 7 bases from J; junction bases left unmatched: 8. The CDR3 nucleotides read TGTGCCAGCAGTACGGGACTAGCGGGGGGCCGGGTCGGGGAGCTGTTTTTT. Amino acids: CASSTGLAGGRVGELFF.

The rearrangement links TRBV19 to TRBJ1-2; no reliable D call. Germline values: CDR1 LNHDA, CDR2 SQIVND (reference sequence). Trimming cost V 7 bases and J 7 bases, with 19 bases left between them. This CDR3 is built from 14 residues. Here the CDR3 DNA reads TGTGCCAGTAAATTATCTAGGGCGTCGCGTGGCTACACCTTC. It codes for CASKLSRASRGYTF.

The chain combines TRBV30 with TRBJ2-1; either TRBD1 or TRBD2 may supply D (5 bases each). The V gene's germline CDR1 is GTSNPN and CDR2 SVGIG (reference sequence). The CDR3 has 12 amino acids. V lost 8 bases to trimming and J lost 5 bases, with 13 bases between them. Written as DNA, the CDR3 is TGTGCCGGGGGACCTTCTAACAATGAGCAGTTCTTC. Its translation: CAGGPSNNEQFF. The full variable domain, its missing parts supplied by reference TRBV30 and TRBJ2-1, is SQTIHQWPATLVQPVGSPLSLECTVEGTSNPNLYWYRQAAGRGLQLLFYSVGIGQISSEVPQNLSASRPQDRQFILSSKKLLLSDSGFYLCAGGPSNNEQFFGPGTRLTVL.

The chain joins TRBV7-2 to TRBJ1-1; no clear D. The CDR3 is 13 amino acids. Germline V lookup: CDR1 SGHTA, CDR2 FQGNSA. V dropped 6 bases and J dropped 3 bases, with 11 bases sitting between them. DNA for the CDR3: TGTGCCAGCAGAGTCCTTAGGGACACTGAAGCTTTCTTT. It codes for CASRVLRDTEAFF. Based on the CDR3 plus reference TRBV7-2 and TRBJ1-1, the full variable domain is GAGVSQSPSNKVTEKGKDVELRCDPISGHTALYWYRQSLGQGLEFLIYFQGNSAPDKSGLPSDRFSAERTGGSVSTLTIQRTQQEDSAVYLCASRVLRDTEAFFGQGTRLTVV.

The V and J genes are TRBV6-6 and TRBJ1-2; D is perhaps TRBD1 (5 bases). V was pared by 4 bases and J by 6 bases, with 15 bases between. This CDR3 spans 14 amino acids. The germline V gene has CDR1 MNHNY and CDR2 SVGAGI (reference sequence). In DNA form, the CDR3 reads TGTGCCAGCAGTTTCAGGGACCGGGCGCATGGCTACACCTTC. It is translated as CASSFRDRAHGYTF.

The chain links TRBV6-5 to TRBJ2-7; no clear D gene. In germline, CDR1 is MNHEY, CDR2 SVGAGI. Trimming removed 2 bases at V and 2 bases at J, with 7 bases between. There are 13 residues in the CDR3. The CDR3 region is CASSYRVPYEQYF. CDR3 DNA sequence: TGTGCCAGCAGTTACAGGGTACCCTACGAGCAGTACTTC.

This chain connects TRBV9 to TRBJ2-1, with 14 bases lining up with TRBD2. Germline V gene data show CDR1 as SGDLS and CDR2 as YYNGEE. The V and J ends lost 0 bases and 9 bases, in that order; junction bases with no gene match: 2. This CDR3 has 15 residues. CDR3 residues: CASSVVGTSGGEQFF. The DNA for the CDR3 is TGTGCCAGCAGCGTAGTCGGGACTAGCGGGGGTGAGCAGTTCTTC.

The chain employs TRBV5-1 and TRBJ2-1, with D possibly being TRBD1 (5 bases). CDR1 and CDR2 from the germline V gene are SGHRS and YFSETQ. V lost 6 bases, J lost 4 bases, and 14 bases lay in between. This CDR3 has 14 amino acids. CDR3 sequence reads: CASKDLGLYNEQFF. The CDR3 bases are TGCGCCAGCAAAGATCTGGGGCTTTACAATGAGCAGTTCTTC.

This clone showed up just once. The rearrangement uses TRBV5-1 and TRBJ1-4, with D perhaps matching TRBD1 (5 bases). This CDR3 contains 17 residues. Trimming shortened V by 2 bases and J by 2 bases, and 16 bases separated the two germline ends. Germline CDR1 reads SGHRS; CDR2 reads YFSETQ. The CDR3 loop reads CASSFRGMGRTNEKLFF. The CDR3 DNA sequence: TGCGCCAGCAGCTTTCGAGGGATGGGGCGGACTAATGAAAAACTGTTTTTT.

This chain links TRBV4-1 with TRBJ1-3; no reliable D call. Per the germline V gene, CDR1 is MGHRA and CDR2 is YSYEKL. The CDR3 covers 15 residues. Trimming left V 0 bases short and J 2 bases short, with 8 bases between. The CDR3 here is CASSQDLLPGNTIYF. Written as DNA, the CDR3 is TGCGCCAGCAGCCAAGATCTATTGCCTGGAAACACCATATATTTT.

V gene TRBV2 combines with J gene TRBJ1-1; D not certain. Between the trimmed V and J ends, which lost 10 bases and 2 bases, there was a span of 8 bases. Germline assignment: CDR1 SNHLY and CDR2 FYNNEI. The CDR3 contains 11 residues. In DNA form, the CDR3 reads TGTGCCACCCTAATAAACACTGAAGCTTTCTTT. Protein: CATLINTEAFF.

By frequency in the sample, this clone is medium-sized. The chain is built from TRBV7-9 and TRBJ2-7; D may match TRBD1 or TRBD2 (5 bases each). This CDR3 is built from 15 residues. Germline V CDR1 and CDR2: SEHNR, FQNEAQ (reference sequence). Trimming left V 5 bases short and J 3 bases short, with 17 bases between. The CDR3 reads CASSNQGGTSYEQYF. The CDR3 DNA sequence: TGTGCCAGCAGCAATCAGGGTGGGACCAGCTACGAGCAGTACTTC.

The V and J genes are TRBV12-5 and TRBJ2-7, with D possibly TRBD1 on 6 matching bases. The CDR3 is 15 residues long. CDR1 LGHNT and CDR2 FRNRAP come from the germline V gene. Trimming shortened V by 6 bases and J by 3 bases, and 18 bases separated the two germline ends. The CDR3 here is CASGTTGTPVYEQYF. The CDR3 DNA reads TGTGCTAGTGGCACCACAGGGACCCCTGTCTACGAGCAGTACTTC.

The chain joins TRBV6-1 to TRBJ2-1, with D possibly matching TRBD1 (6 bases). There are 13 residues in the CDR3. The V end was cut by 8 bases, the J end by 7 bases, with 15 bases between. CDR1 MNHNS and CDR2 SASEGT come from the germline V gene. CDR3 sequence (DNA): TGTGCCAGCCTATACCCACAGGGAAATGAGCAGTTCTTC. This encodes CASLYPQGNEQFF.

The chain is built from TRBV5-1 and TRBJ1-1; D might be TRBD1 (5 bases). The length of the CDR3 is 14 residues. Germline V gene lookup returns CDR1 SGHRS and CDR2 YFSETQ. V was clipped by 6 bases and J by 4 bases, with 16 bases between them. The CDR3 coding sequence is TGCGCCAGCACCTCGGGGGGTGTAGGCACTGAAGCTTTCTTT. Protein: CASTSGGVGTEAFF.

The chain has TRBV7-2 and TRBJ2-1; D is possibly TRBD2 (5 bases). In germline, CDR1 is SGHTA, CDR2 FQGNSA. The CDR3 contains 13 residues. The V end lost 4 bases, the J end lost 5 bases, and 9 bases lay between the germline ends. CDR3 sequence reads: CASSSDSDNEQFF. The CDR3 DNA follows: TGTGCCAGCAGCTCGGACTCAGACAATGAGCAGTTCTTC.